This T cell receptor beta chain appears in the sequencing data of a study of blood T cell repertoires in COVID-19. Turning to the study itself: Nucleic acid was either cDNA or gDNA, and it came from T cells, B-cell-depleted T cells, or PBMCs.

In this sample, this clone turned up a few times. This CDR3 contains 18 residues. Germline trimming cut 1 base from V and 0 bases from J; bases unmatched to any gene: 7. The germline CDR1 and CDR2 sequences are SGHAT and FQNNGV. Repertoires were generated with immunoSEQ multiplex PCR, while TCRdb's copy carries only in-frame clones and drops some. Altogether approximately 72,000 clones are present, nearly 90% being singletons, with the ten largest covering approximately 31%. The chain has TRBV11-2 and TRBJ2-7, with 12 positions matching TRBD1. Material for sequencing was peripheral blood. The origin of this receptor is a man aged 50 or older with acute or convalescent COVID-19. CDR3 in DNA: TGTGCCAGCAGCTTAGCCCCGGGACAGGGGGCCCGCTCCTACGAGCAGTACTTC. Translating it yields CASSLAPGQGARSYEQYF.